This T cell receptor (beta chain) was obtained from a study of blood T cell repertoires in COVID-19. Looking at the study overall: The origin of the acute and convalescent COVID-19 samples was the United States, Italy and Spain.

This clone was counted a single time. The CDR3 runs 16 residues. CDR1 MNHEY and CDR2 SVGEGT come from the germline V gene. The ends lost 2 bases at V and 9 bases at J; junction bases unmatched: 13. TCRdb's copy holds only in-frame clones and misses some; the assay was immunoSEQ multiplex PCR. The table shows just under 250,000 clones, with around 89% occurring only once. The gene calls are TRBV6-2 or TRBV6-3 and TRBJ2-1; 7 positions match TRBD2. Sequences were obtained from PBMCs or T cells enriched from blood (not recorded which). This sequence was found in a woman under 40 who had recovered from COVID-19. The CDR3 coding sequence is TGTGCCAGCAGTTACGGGACTACCCCTAACCTCAGTGAGCAGTTCTTC. It is translated as CASSYGTTPNLSEQFF.